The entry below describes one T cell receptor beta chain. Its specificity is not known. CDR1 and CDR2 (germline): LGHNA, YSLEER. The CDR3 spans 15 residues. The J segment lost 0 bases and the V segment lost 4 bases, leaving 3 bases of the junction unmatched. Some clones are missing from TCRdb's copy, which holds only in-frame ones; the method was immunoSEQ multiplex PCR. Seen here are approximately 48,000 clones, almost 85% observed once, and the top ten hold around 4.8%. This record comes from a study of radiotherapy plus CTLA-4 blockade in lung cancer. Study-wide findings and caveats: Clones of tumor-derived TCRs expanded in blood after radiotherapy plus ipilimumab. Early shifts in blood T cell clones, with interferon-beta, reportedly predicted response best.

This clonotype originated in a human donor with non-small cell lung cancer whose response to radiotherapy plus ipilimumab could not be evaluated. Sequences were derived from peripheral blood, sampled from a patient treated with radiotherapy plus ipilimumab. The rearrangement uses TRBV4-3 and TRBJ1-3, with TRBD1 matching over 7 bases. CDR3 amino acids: CASSRDSNSGNTIYF. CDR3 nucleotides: TGCGCCAGCAGCCGGGACAGCAACTCTGGAAACACCATATATTTT.